This entry concerns a single T cell receptor (beta chain). Its antigen is not identified. This sample is part of a study of cytomegalovirus exposure and HLA in healthy donors. For the study at large: The same platform as the 666 first-cohort repertoires was used for the 120 or so validation repertoires, a later analysis reported.

Findings and limits, study-wide: 164 TCR beta chains were listed as cytomegalovirus-associated. Subsequent analysis showed first-cohort TCR clusters tending to co-occur in 120 or so validation repertoires.

The data were produced by immunoSEQ multiplex PCR, yet TCRdb's version contains in-frame clones alone and is incomplete. The data contain over 120,000 clones, roughly nine tenths of them seen just once; the ten biggest clones take up approximately 10%. This CDR3 contains 14 residues. Germline CDR1 is PRHDT and CDR2 is FYEKMQ (reference sequence). The trim removed 7 bases at V and 6 bases at J, leaving 8 bases unmatched. The donors were part of the validation cohort of 100 to 150 subjects. That cohort was separate from the first cohort, which comprised 670 or so subjects. This chain links TRBV13 with TRBJ1-3, with TRBD1 matching 8 bases. The clonotype comes from a woman under 30 in good health and CMV-seropositive. Specimen: PBMCs. The CDR3 loop is CASNGTGPSNTIYF. For the CDR3, the DNA is TGTGCCAGCAACGGGACAGGCCCCTCAAACACCATATATTTT.